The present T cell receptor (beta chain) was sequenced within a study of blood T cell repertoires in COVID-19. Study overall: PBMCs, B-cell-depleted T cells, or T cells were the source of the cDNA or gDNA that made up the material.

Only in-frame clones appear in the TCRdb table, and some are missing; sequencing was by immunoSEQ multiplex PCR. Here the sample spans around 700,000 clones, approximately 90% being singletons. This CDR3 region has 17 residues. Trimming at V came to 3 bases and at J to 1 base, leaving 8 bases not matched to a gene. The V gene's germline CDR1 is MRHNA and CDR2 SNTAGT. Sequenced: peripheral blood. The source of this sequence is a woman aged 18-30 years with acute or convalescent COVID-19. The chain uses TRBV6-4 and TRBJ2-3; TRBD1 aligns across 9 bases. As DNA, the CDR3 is TGTGCCAGCAGTGAAACCTCCGGGACAGGGCGCACAGATACGCAGTATTTT. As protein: CASSETSGTGRTDTQYF.